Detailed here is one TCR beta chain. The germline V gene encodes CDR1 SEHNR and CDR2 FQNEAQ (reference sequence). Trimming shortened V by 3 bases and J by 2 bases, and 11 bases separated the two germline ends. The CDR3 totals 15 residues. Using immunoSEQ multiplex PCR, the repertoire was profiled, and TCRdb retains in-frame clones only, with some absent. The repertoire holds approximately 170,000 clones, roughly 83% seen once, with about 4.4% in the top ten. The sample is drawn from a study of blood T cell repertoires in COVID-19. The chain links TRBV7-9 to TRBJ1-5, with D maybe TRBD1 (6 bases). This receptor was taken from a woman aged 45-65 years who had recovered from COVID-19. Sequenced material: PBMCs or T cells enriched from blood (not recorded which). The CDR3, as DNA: TGTGCCAGCAGCTTGGGGGCGGGTGGCAATCAGCCCCAGCATTTT. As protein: CASSLGAGGNQPQHF.